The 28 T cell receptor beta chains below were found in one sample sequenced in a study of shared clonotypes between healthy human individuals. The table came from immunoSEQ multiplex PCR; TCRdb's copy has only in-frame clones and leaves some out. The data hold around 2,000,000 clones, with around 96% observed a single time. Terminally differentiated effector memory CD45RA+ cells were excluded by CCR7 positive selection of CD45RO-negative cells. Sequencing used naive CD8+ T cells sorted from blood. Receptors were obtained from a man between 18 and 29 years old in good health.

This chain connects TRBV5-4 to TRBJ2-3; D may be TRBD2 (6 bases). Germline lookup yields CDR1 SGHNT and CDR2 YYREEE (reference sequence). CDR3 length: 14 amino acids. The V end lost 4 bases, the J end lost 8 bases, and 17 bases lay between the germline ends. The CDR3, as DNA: TGTGCCAGCAGCCCTGGGGGACTGGCACCTACGCAGTATTTT. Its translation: CASSPGGLAPTQYF.

The CDR3 sequence is CASSLKMEEAEAFF. As DNA, the CDR3 is TGTGCCAGCAGCTTGAAAATGGAGGAGGCTGAAGCTTTCTTT. This chain joins TRBV13 and TRBJ1-1; no firm D call. Trimming took 3 bases from V and 6 from J, leaving 14 bases between them. The CDR3 is made up of 14 amino acids. CDR1 and CDR2 from the germline V gene are PRHDT and FYEKMQ (reference sequence).

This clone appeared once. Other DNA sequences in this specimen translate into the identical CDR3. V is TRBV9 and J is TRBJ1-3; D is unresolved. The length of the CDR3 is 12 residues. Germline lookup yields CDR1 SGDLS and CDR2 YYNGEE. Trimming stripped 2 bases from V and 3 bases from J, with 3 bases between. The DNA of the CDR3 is TGTGCCAGCAGCGTGGATGGAAACACCATATATTTT. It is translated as CASSVDGNTIYF.

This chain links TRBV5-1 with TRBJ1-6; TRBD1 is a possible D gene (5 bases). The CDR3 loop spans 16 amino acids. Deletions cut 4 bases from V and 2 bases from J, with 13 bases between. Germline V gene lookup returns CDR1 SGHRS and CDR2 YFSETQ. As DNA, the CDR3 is TGCGCCAGCAGCACAGGACCATTACCCTATAATTCACCCCTCCACTTT. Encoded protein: CASSTGPLPYNSPLHF.

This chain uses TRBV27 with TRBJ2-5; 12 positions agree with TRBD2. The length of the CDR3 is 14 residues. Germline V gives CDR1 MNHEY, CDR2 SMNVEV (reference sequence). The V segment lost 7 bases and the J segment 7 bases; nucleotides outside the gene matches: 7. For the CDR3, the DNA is TGTGCCAGCACCCTACTAGCGGGGGGTGCGACCCAGTACTTC. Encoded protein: CASTLLAGGATQYF.

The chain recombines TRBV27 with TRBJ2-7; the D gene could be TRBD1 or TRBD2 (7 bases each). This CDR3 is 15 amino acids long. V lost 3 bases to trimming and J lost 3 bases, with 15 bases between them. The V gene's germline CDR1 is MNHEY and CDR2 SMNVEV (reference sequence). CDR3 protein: CASSLGGGRLYEQYF. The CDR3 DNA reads TGTGCCAGCAGTTTGGGAGGGGGCCGACTCTACGAGCAGTACTTC.

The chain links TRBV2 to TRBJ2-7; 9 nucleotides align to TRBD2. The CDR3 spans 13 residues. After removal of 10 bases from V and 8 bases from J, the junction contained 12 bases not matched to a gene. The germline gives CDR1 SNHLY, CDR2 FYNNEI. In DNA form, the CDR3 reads TGTGCCACCCTGTTCCTAGCGGGACCGCAGCAGTACTTC. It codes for CATLFLAGPQQYF.

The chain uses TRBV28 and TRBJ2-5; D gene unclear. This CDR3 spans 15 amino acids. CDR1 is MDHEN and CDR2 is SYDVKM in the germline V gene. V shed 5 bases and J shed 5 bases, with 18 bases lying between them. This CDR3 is CASSLDGRYTETQYF. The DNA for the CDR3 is TGTGCCAGCAGTCTGGACGGACGATATACGGAGACCCAGTACTTC.

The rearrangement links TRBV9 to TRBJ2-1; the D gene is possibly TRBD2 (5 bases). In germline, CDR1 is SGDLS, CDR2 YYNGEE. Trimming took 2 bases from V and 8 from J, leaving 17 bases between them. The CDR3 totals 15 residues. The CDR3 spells CASSVRETGWDEQFF. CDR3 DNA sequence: TGTGCCAGCAGCGTTCGGGAAACGGGTTGGGATGAGCAGTTCTTC.

This chain's CDR3 is CASSQDEGDPNTEAFF. The CDR3 DNA is TGCGCCAGCAGCCAAGATGAGGGGGATCCGAACACTGAAGCTTTCTTT. The chain couples TRBV4-1 to TRBJ1-1; a weak D match, TRBD1 (6 bases). This CDR3 is built from 16 residues. The germline V gene has CDR1 MGHRA and CDR2 YSYEKL. V lost 0 bases and J lost 1, with 12 bases in between.

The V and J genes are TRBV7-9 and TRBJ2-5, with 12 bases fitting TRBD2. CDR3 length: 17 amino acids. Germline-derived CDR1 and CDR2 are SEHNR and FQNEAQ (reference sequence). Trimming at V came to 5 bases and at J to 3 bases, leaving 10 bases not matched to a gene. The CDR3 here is CASSDRLAGDLEETQYF. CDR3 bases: TGTGCCAGCAGCGACCGACTAGCGGGAGATCTTGAAGAGACCCAGTACTTC.

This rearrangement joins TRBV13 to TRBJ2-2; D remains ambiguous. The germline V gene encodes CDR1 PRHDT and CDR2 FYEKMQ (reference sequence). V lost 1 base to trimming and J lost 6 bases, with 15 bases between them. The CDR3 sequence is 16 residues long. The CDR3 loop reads CASSLASFGVPGELFF. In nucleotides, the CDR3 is TGTGCCAGCAGCTTAGCCTCTTTTGGTGTCCCCGGGGAGCTGTTTTTT.

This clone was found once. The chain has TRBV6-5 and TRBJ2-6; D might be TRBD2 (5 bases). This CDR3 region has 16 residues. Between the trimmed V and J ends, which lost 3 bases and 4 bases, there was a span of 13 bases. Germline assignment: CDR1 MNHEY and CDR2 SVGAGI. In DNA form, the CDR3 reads TGTGCCAGCAGTTATCTAGCTCGCGAGGGGGCCAACGTCCTGACTTTC. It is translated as CASSYLAREGANVLTF.

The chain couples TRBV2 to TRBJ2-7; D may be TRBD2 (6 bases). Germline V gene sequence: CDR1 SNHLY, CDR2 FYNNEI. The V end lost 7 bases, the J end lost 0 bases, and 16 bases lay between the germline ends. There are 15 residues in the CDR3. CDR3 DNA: TGTGCCAGCACCTCTTCCGGGACTTCCTCCTACGAGCAGTACTTC. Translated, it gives CASTSSGTSSYEQYF.

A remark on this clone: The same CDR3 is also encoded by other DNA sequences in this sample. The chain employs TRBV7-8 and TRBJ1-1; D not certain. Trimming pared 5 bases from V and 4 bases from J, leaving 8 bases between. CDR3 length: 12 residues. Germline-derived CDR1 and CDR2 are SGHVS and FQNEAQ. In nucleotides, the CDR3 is TGTGCCAGCAGCCCCGGAGGCACTGAAGCTTTCTTT. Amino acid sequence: CASSPGGTEAFF.

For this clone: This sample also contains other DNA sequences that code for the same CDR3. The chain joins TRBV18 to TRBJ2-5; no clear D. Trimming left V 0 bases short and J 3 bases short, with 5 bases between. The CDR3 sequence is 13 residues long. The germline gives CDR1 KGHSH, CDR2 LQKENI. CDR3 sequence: CASSPPSEETQYF. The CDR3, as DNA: TGTGCCAGCTCACCACCCTCTGAAGAGACCCAGTACTTC.

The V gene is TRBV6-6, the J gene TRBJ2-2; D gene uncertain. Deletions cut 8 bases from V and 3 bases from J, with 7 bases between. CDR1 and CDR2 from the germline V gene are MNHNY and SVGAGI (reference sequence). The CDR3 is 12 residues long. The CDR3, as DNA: TGTGCCAGCGGGTTGGACACCGGGGAGCTGTTTTTT. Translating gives CASGLDTGELFF.

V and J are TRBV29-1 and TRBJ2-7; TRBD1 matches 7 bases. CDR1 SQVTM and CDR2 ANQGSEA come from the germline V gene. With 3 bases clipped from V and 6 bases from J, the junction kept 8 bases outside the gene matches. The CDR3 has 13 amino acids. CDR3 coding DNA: TGCAGCGTTGATACCGGGACAGTGAGCGAGCAGTACTTC. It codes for CSVDTGTVSEQYF.

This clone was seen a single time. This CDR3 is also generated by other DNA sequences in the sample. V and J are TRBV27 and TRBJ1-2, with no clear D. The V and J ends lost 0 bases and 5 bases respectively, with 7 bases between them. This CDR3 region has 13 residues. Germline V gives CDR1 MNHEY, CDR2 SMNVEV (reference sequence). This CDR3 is CASSLSAVYGYTF. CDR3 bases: TGTGCCAGCAGTTTATCTGCGGTTTATGGCTACACCTTC.

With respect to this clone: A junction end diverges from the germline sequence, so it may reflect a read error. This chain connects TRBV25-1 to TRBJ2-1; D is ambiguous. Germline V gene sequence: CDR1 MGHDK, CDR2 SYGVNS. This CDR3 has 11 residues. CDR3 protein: CASSQYNEQFF. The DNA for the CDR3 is TGTGCCAGCAGTCAATACAATGAGCAGTTCTTC.

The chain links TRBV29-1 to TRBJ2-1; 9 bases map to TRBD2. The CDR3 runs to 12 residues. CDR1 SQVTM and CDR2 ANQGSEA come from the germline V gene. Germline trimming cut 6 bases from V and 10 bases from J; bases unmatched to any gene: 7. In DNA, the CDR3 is TGCAGCGTGCTAGCGGGGTCGGGCGAGCAGTTCTTC. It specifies CSVLAGSGEQFF.

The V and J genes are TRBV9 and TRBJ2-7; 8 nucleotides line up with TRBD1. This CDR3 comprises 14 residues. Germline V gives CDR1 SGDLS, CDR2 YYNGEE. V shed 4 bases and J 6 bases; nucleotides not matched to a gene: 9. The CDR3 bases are TGTGCCAGCAGCCCCAAGGACAGGGTGGGCGAGCAGTACTTC. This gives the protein CASSPKDRVGEQYF.

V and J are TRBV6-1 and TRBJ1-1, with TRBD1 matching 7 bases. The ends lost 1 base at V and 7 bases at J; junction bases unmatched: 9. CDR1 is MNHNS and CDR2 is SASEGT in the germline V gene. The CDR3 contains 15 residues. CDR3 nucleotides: TGTGCCAGCAGTGAAGGGCAGGGGGTTGTTTTTGAAGCTTTCTTT. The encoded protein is CASSEGQGVVFEAFF.

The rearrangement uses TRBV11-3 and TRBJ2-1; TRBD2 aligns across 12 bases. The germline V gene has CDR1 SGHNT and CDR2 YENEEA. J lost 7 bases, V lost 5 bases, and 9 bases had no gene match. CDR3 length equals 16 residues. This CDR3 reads CASSDRGLAGINEQFF. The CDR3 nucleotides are TGTGCCAGCAGCGACCGAGGACTAGCGGGGATTAATGAGCAGTTCTTC.

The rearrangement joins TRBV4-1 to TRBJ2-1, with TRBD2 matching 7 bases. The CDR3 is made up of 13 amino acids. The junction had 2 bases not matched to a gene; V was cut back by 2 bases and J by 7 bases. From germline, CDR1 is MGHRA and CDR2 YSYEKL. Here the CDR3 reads CASSQHSGNEQFF. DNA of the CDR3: TGCGCCAGCAGCCAACATAGCGGGAATGAGCAGTTCTTC.

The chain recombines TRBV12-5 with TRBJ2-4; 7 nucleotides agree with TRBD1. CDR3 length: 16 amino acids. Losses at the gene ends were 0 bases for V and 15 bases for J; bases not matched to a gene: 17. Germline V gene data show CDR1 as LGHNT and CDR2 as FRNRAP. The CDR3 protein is CASGLVLPTTGSVLYF. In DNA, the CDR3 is TGTGCTAGTGGTTTGGTACTCCCCACGACAGGGTCGGTTCTGTACTTC.

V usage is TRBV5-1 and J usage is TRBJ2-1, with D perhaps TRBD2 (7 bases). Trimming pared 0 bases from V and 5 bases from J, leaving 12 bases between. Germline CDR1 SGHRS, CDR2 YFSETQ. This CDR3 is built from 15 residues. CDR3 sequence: CASSLARGADNEQFF. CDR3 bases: TGCGCCAGCAGCTTGGCCCGGGGGGCCGACAATGAGCAGTTCTTC.

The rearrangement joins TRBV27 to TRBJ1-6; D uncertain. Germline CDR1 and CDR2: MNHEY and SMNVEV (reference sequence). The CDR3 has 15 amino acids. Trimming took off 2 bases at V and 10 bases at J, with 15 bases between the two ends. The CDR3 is CASSLGAGSDSPLHF. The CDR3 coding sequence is TGTGCCAGCAGTTTAGGTGCGGGGTCTGACTCACCCCTCCACTTT.